This T cell receptor (beta chain) was identified during a study of CD8 T cells in Susac syndrome. There are 14 residues in the CDR3. Germline V gene data show CDR1 as LGHDT and CDR2 as YNNKEL (reference sequence). Deletions cut 5 bases from V and 7 bases from J, with 17 bases between. RNA, at about 0.5 to 1 ug, was reverse transcribed with random hexamers. MiXCR, applied by TCRdb to the immunoSEQ multiplex PCR reads, yields one record per CDR3 protein. The table includes around 180,000 distinct CDR3 sequences, 90% to 95% detected once. V gene TRBV3-1 combines with J gene TRBJ1-1, with D possibly matching TRBD1 (6 bases). This TCR came from a human donor with multiple sclerosis. The sample taken for sequencing was CD4+ T cells from PBMCs. The CDR3 nucleotides read TGTGCCAGCAGCGCTCTACAGGGTTCGATTGAAGCTTTCTTT. Translation gives CASSALQGSIEAFF.